The next 26 T cell receptor beta chains were all read from a single sample in a study of blood T cells in healthy people across ages. With a J-beta primer mix and a sample-barcoded 5' primer, a second PCR ran roughly 6 to 11 cycles. TCRdb re-derived calls from the 5' RACE reads in MiXCR, one entry per CDR3 protein. The table shows 1.5 million to 2 million distinct CDR3 sequences, with about 32% occurring only once. The sequenced sample consisted of blood. All receptors derive from a woman aged 30 to 39 in good health.

Note on this clonotype: One end of the junction does not line up with germline, which may come from a read error. The V and J genes are TRBV14 and TRBJ2-7; D not resolved. Germline CDR1 and CDR2: SGHDN and FVKESK. The CDR3 has 12 amino acids. The CDR3 bases are TGTGCCAGCGGCCAGAACCTTTACGAGCAGTACTTC. The encoded protein is CASGQNLYEQYF.

The chain has TRBV7-9 and TRBJ2-7, with TRBD1 as a possible D gene (5 bases). CDR1 is SEHNR, CDR2 FQNEAQ, per germline (reference sequence). V lost 2 bases and J lost 5, with 13 bases in between. The CDR3 extends over 14 amino acids. This CDR3 reads CASSLKARAHEQYF. The CDR3 region has the DNA TGTGCCAGCAGCTTAAAGGCCAGGGCCCACGAGCAGTACTTC. The variable domain in full, with the rest retrieved from reference TRBV7-9 and TRBJ2-7, is DTGVSQNPRHKITKRGQNVTFRCDPISEHNRLYWYRQTLGQGPEFLTYFQNEAQLEKSRLLSDRFSAERPKGSFSTLEIQRTEQGDSAMYLCASSLKARAHEQYFGPGTRLTVT.

Only a few counts were recorded for this clonotype. The V gene is TRBV29-1, the J gene TRBJ2-1; 10 nucleotides match TRBD2. With V trimmed by 7 bases and J by 5 bases, 11 bases remained unmatched. Germline values: CDR1 SQVTM, CDR2 ANQGSEA. CDR3 length equals 15 residues. As DNA, the CDR3 is TGCAGCGCACGCCCCAGCGGGAGGGCCCACAATGAGCAGTTCTTC. Its translation: CSARPSGRAHNEQFF.

The chain has TRBV11-2 and TRBJ1-2; 8 positions agree with TRBD1. Germline values: CDR1 SGHAT, CDR2 FQNNGV. The CDR3 is made up of 15 amino acids. The V gene end was trimmed by 4 bases and the J gene end by 3 bases; junction bases not matched to a gene: 7. The CDR3 DNA reads TGTGCCAGCAGCTCAGACAGGGGAGGGTACTATGGCTACACCTTC. Encoded protein: CASSSDRGGYYGYTF.

Turning to this clonotype: A clone one base away is much larger, so this may be a read error. This sequence joins TRBV29-1 and TRBJ1-4; no clear D gene. Germline values: CDR1 SQVTM, CDR2 ANQGSEA. The CDR3 covers 10 residues. The CDR3 here is CGALEEKLFF. The CDR3 DNA sequence: TGCGGCGCTCTAGAAGAAAAACTGTTTTTT.

Details on this clonotype: One junction end does not reproduce the germline sequence, and a read error may be involved. J is TRBJ2-7 and V is TRBV27; 8 bases fit TRBD1. The CDR3 has 14 residues. In germline, CDR1 is MNHEY, CDR2 SMNVEV (reference sequence). CDR3 nucleotide sequence: TGTGCCAACAGTCTCCGGACAGGGCTTGGCGAGCAGTACTTC. It translates to CANSLRTGLGEQYF.

V is TRBV28 and J is TRBJ2-7, with D perhaps TRBD1 or TRBD2 (5 bases each). Germline loops: CDR1 MDHEN, CDR2 SYDVKM. Trimming removed 8 bases at V and 0 bases at J, with 14 bases between. The CDR3 spans 14 residues. CDR3: CASRAPGSSYEQYF. Here the CDR3 DNA reads TGTGCCAGCCGGGCCCCAGGGAGCTCCTACGAGCAGTACTTC.

This clonotype was counted between two and nine times. The CDR3, as DNA: TGCAGTGCTAGAGATGCGATAGCGGGGGCCCTGGGATACGAGCAGTACTTC. Its translation: CSARDAIAGALGYEQYF. The chain uses TRBV20-1 and TRBJ2-7, with 9 bases fitting TRBD2. The CDR3 consists of 17 residues. Germline assignment: CDR1 DFQATT and CDR2 SNEGSKA (reference sequence). V lost 0 bases and J lost 4; bases outside the gene matches: 13.

The chain carries TRBV24-1 and TRBJ2-2; the D call may be TRBD1 or TRBD2 (5 bases each). This CDR3 comprises 14 residues. The V gene's germline CDR1 is KGHDR and CDR2 SFDVKD. V was pared by 6 bases and J by 3 bases, with 10 bases between. CDR3 protein: CATSSWDHTGELFF. The CDR3 DNA reads TGTGCCACCAGTTCGTGGGACCACACCGGGGAGCTGTTTTTT.

This clonotype was observed a handful of times. V gene TRBV9 combines with J gene TRBJ2-1; possibly TRBD1 for D (6 bases). V lost 4 bases and J 3 bases, leaving 14 bases between the germline ends. The CDR3 spans 15 residues. Germline CDR1 SGDLS, CDR2 YYNGEE. In nucleotides, the CDR3 is TGTGCCAGCAGCAGAGGGGGAACTTTCTACAATGAGCAGTTCTTC. It yields the protein CASSRGGTFYNEQFF.

Worth noting for this clonotype: The germline gene is not matched at one end of the junction; a read error may be the cause. The V gene is TRBV28, the J gene TRBJ2-7; weak D call: TRBD2 (6 bases). CDR1 is MDHEN, CDR2 SYDVKM, per germline. The CDR3 is 15 amino acids. Here the CDR3 DNA reads TGTGCCAGCAGTTTAAAGGGGACTCTTTCCTGCGAGCAGTACTTC. Protein sequence: CASSLKGTLSCEQYF.

J is TRBJ2-1 and V is TRBV5-1, with D perhaps matching TRBD1 (5 bases). V lost 3 bases and J 0 bases, leaving 16 bases between the germline ends. This CDR3 is 17 amino acids long. Germline CDR1 is SGHRS and CDR2 is YFSETQ. The CDR3 loop reads CASSSGRRQSSYNEQFF. The DNA of the CDR3 is TGCGCCAGCAGCTCCGGACGGCGACAGAGCTCCTACAATGAGCAGTTCTTC.

This clonotype has at least ten counts. This chain links TRBV4-2 with TRBJ2-1, with 8 positions matching TRBD2. The CDR3 covers 16 residues. V was pared by 1 base and J by 0 bases, with 2 bases of the junction left unmatched. In germline, CDR1 is LGHNA, CDR2 YNFKEQ. The chain's CDR3 is CASSQGGTSSYNEQFF. In DNA form, the CDR3 reads TGTGCCAGCAGCCAAGGCGGGACTAGCTCCTACAATGAGCAGTTCTTC.

A few counts support this clonotype. This chain connects TRBV6-1 to TRBJ2-2; TRBD1 aligns across 8 bases. V lost 6 bases, J lost 4 bases, and 7 bases stayed unmatched. Germline CDR1 is MNHNS and CDR2 is SASEGT. CDR3 length: 15 amino acids. The CDR3 spells CASSVQGVGTGELFF. The CDR3 DNA follows: TGTGCCAGCAGCGTACAGGGGGTGGGCACCGGGGAGCTGTTTTTT.

The table lists this clonotype with many counts. This chain joins TRBV29-1 and TRBJ2-7; D may match TRBD1 or TRBD2 (5 bases each). This CDR3 is 13 amino acids long. The germline V gene has CDR1 SQVTM and CDR2 ANQGSEA. V dropped 6 bases and J dropped 7 bases, with 19 bases sitting between them. CDR3 loop: CSVARGRGVEQYF. CDR3 in DNA: TGCAGCGTCGCCCGAGGAAGAGGGGTGGAGCAGTACTTC.

This clonotype was seen a handful of times. CDR3 sequence: CASNRAGELFF. CDR3 bases: TGTGCCAGCAATAGAGCCGGGGAGCTGTTTTTT. The rearrangement uses TRBV6-1 and TRBJ2-2; D is uncertain. Trimming took off 7 bases at V and 6 bases at J, with 6 bases between the two ends. The CDR3 is 11 residues long. Germline lookup yields CDR1 MNHNS and CDR2 SASEGT.

The table lists this clonotype with a few counts. V and J are TRBV7-3 and TRBJ1-1; 8 bases match TRBD1. The CDR3 is 15 residues long. The junction had 9 bases not matched to a gene; V was cut back by 5 bases and J by 4 bases. Germline assignment: CDR1 SGHTA and CDR2 FQGTGA. CDR3 nucleotide sequence: TGTGCCAGCAGCGCCGGACAGGGTACCGGCACTGAAGCTTTCTTT. Amino acid sequence: CASSAGQGTGTEAFF.

The V and J genes are TRBV3-1 and TRBJ2-1; 10 bases are a match to TRBD2. CDR1 LGHDT and CDR2 YNNKEL come from the germline V gene (reference sequence). The junction had 6 bases not matched to a gene; V was cut back by 3 bases and J by 4 bases. This CDR3 region has 16 residues. The CDR3 DNA reads TGTGCCAGCAGCCACCTTAGCGGGAGGACATACAATGAGCAGTTCTTC. Amino acids: CASSHLSGRTYNEQFF.

This clonotype was picked up a small number of times. The gene calls are TRBV5-1 and TRBJ2-7, with 14 bases that match TRBD2. CDR3 size: 18 residues. The germline gives CDR1 SGHRS, CDR2 YFSETQ. The J segment lost 3 bases and the V segment lost 4 bases, leaving 12 bases of the junction unmatched. This chain's CDR3 is CASSLRTSGRSALYEQYF. DNA of the CDR3: TGCGCCAGCAGCCTCCGGACTAGCGGGAGGTCCGCTCTCTACGAGCAGTACTTC.

This clonotype was seen a handful of times. The chain combines TRBV20-1 with TRBJ1-5, with D possibly TRBD1 on 6 matching bases. The CDR3 spans 14 residues. Trimming cost V 4 bases and J 2 bases, with 12 bases left between them. CDR1 DFQATT and CDR2 SNEGSKA come from the germline V gene (reference sequence). The CDR3 region has the DNA TGCAGTGCTACAGACAGGCTAGGCAATCAGCCCCAGCATTTT. Translating gives CSATDRLGNQPQHF.

This clonotype turned up a few times. The chain carries TRBV29-1 and TRBJ2-3; D remains unclear. CDR1 and CDR2 from the germline V gene are SQVTM and ANQGSEA. This CDR3 is built from 12 residues. V shed 6 bases and J shed 3 bases, with 10 bases lying between them. CDR3 nucleotides: TGCAGCGTAGGGCACCAGACAGATACGCAGTATTTT. Amino acids: CSVGHQTDTQYF.

There are a few counts of this clonotype. The chain recombines TRBV21-1 with TRBJ2-3; the table gives TRBD1 as D, unverified against the DNA. TRBV21-1 represents a pseudogene. The CDR3 totals 15 residues. The CDR3 coding sequence is TGTGCCAGCAGGGCTCTACAGGGGGGCCCAGATACGCAGTATTTT. Amino acids: CASRALQGGPDTQYF.

This sequence joins TRBV6-1 and TRBJ2-2; D unclear. The CDR3 spans 12 residues. V dropped 10 bases and J dropped 7 bases, with 13 bases sitting between them. CDR1 and CDR2 (germline): MNHNS, SASEGT. The chain's CDR3 is CATVPPLGELFF. CDR3 nucleotides: TGTGCCACTGTCCCCCCTCTCGGGGAGCTGTTTTTT.

The J gene is TRBJ2-5, the V gene TRBV7-2, with D possibly matching TRBD2 (6 bases). V lost 9 bases and J lost 3, with 14 bases in between. CDR3 length: 13 amino acids. Looked up from germline, CDR1 is SGHTA and CDR2 is FQGNSA. CDR3 sequence (DNA): TGTGCCAGTTCCGGGACGGGAGAAGAGACCCAGTACTTC. Residues: CASSGTGEETQYF.

J is TRBJ2-2 and V is TRBV11-3; 11 positions match TRBD1. The CDR3 loop spans 16 amino acids. J lost 5 bases, V lost 5 bases, and 7 bases had no gene match. Looked up from germline, CDR1 is SGHNT and CDR2 is YENEEA. The CDR3: CASSPGQGAETGELFF. CDR3 DNA: TGTGCCAGCAGCCCAGGACAGGGGGCGGAAACCGGGGAGCTGTTTTTT.

The V and J genes are TRBV6-5 and TRBJ2-5, with D tentatively TRBD2 (5 bases). Trimming took off 2 bases at V and 7 bases at J, with 14 bases between the two ends. CDR1 is MNHEY, CDR2 SVGAGI, per germline. The CDR3 has 14 residues. The CDR3 region is CASSYPGRAGTQYF. CDR3 in DNA: TGTGCCAGCAGTTACCCGGGAAGAGCTGGGACCCAGTACTTC.